The clone carrying this TCR beta chain was found a few times. The CDR3 is 13 residues long. The V gene's germline CDR1 is GTSNPN and CDR2 SVGIG (reference sequence). Trimming stripped 5 bases from V and 4 bases from J, with 14 bases between. This entry belongs to a study of technical replicates of blood from a few donors. Sequencing was performed with immunoSEQ multiplex PCR; in TCRdb, only in-frame clones are kept and a portion is missing. In the table there are about 88,000 clones, around 94% of which are singletons. The origin of this receptor is a human donor in good health. The chain combines TRBV30 with TRBJ1-1; tentatively, D is TRBD1 (6 bases). Sequencing input: T cells isolated from PBMCs. This CDR3 is CAWAVGGGTEAFF. As DNA, the CDR3 is TGTGCCTGGGCAGTAGGGGGGGGCACTGAAGCTTTCTTT.